The 19 T cell receptor beta chains presented below share a single source sample, sequenced in a study of T-cell reconstitution after alpha-beta-depleted transplantation in children. Unique molecular identifiers were used to barcode this TCRbeta library. TCRdb used MiXCR to reprocess the PCR reads, holding one entry per CDR3 protein. The table lists approximately 400,000 distinct CDR3 sequences, approximately 11% of them singletons. The source was PBMCs from the stem cell graft donor, collected from the stem cell graft. These receptors originate from a human donor who donated a stem cell graft to a child with acute myeloid leukemia.

This chain links TRBV3-1 with TRBJ2-4, with 8 bases that match TRBD2. There are 17 residues in the CDR3. Germline assignment: CDR1 LGHDT and CDR2 YNNKEL (reference sequence). With V trimmed by 2 bases and J by 0 bases, 6 bases remained unmatched. The DNA of the CDR3 is TGTGCCAGCAGCCAAATGTTCAGCGGGGGAGCCAAAAACATTCAGTACTTC. It yields the protein CASSQMFSGGAKNIQYF. Full variable domain (outside the CDR3, taken from reference TRBV3-1 and TRBJ2-4): DTAVSQTPKYLVTQMGNDKSIKCEQNLGHDTMYWYKQDSKKFLKIMFSYNNKELIINETVPNRFSPKSPDKAHLNLHINSLELGDSAVYFCASSQMFSGGAKNIQYFGAGTRLSVL.

This clonotype was seen a handful of times. The chain has TRBV12-3 or TRBV12-4 and TRBJ1-4; TRBD1 is a possible D gene (5 bases). The ends were cut back, 4 bases at V and 1 base at J, with 10 bases in the middle. This CDR3 region has 15 residues. CDR3 residues: CASSYQGKTNEKLFF. DNA for the CDR3: TGTGCCAGCAGTTATCAGGGTAAAACTAATGAAAAACTGTTTTTT.

This clonotype showed up many times. The chain has TRBV7-9 and TRBJ1-3; a possible D gene is TRBD1 (5 bases). The V gene's germline CDR1 is SEHNR and CDR2 FQNEAQ (reference sequence). Trimming shortened V by 3 bases and J by 0 bases, and 6 bases separated the two germline ends. The CDR3 runs to 14 residues. CDR3 nucleotide sequence: TGTGCCAGCAGCTTGGACAACTCTGGAAACACCATATATTTT. It specifies CASSLDNSGNTIYF.

The rearrangement uses TRBV24-1 and TRBJ1-1; D gene ambiguous. V was shortened by 0 bases and J by 2 bases, with 9 bases between the two germline ends. Germline-derived CDR1 and CDR2 are KGHDR and SFDVKD. This CDR3 spans 15 amino acids. The DNA for the CDR3 is TGTGCCACCAGTGATTTGGGTACAGCCAACACTGAAGCTTTCTTT. This encodes CATSDLGTANTEAFF.

This clonotype was observed a handful of times. The V gene is TRBV20-1, the J gene TRBJ2-2; TRBD1 might be the D (5 bases). From germline, CDR1 is DFQATT and CDR2 SNEGSKA (reference sequence). There are 13 residues in the CDR3. V shed 3 bases and J shed 4 bases, with 9 bases lying between them. CDR3 sequence reads: CSARDTPTGELFF. The CDR3 nucleotides read TGCAGTGCTAGGGACACCCCCACCGGGGAGCTGTTTTTT.

V gene TRBV20-1 combines with J gene TRBJ1-1; D may be TRBD1 (6 bases). Trimming removed 6 bases from V and 4 bases from J, with 15 bases in between. CDR1 and CDR2 (germline): DFQATT, SNEGSKA (reference sequence). This CDR3 contains 13 residues. The CDR3: CSAESGVSTEAFF. The CDR3 bases are TGCAGTGCCGAGTCAGGGGTGAGCACTGAAGCTTTCTTT.

This chain connects TRBV5-1 to TRBJ1-5; D remains unclear. The CDR3 length is 15 residues. The germline V gene encodes CDR1 SGHRS and CDR2 YFSETQ. The germline V and J ends were trimmed by 0 bases and 1 base, with 8 bases remaining between them. The CDR3 nucleotides are TGCGCCAGCAGCTTGGACCACGGGAGCAATCAGCCCCAGCATTTT. It translates to CASSLDHGSNQPQHF. Using reference TRBV5-1 and TRBJ1-5 for the parts outside the CDR3, the full variable domain is KAGVTQTPRYLIKTRGQQVTLSCSPISGHRSVSWYQQTPGQGLQFLFEYFSETQRNKGNFPGRFSGRQFSNSRSEMNVSTLELGDSALYLCASSLDHGSNQPQHFGDGTRLSIL.

This clonotype was seen many times. This rearrangement joins TRBV2 to TRBJ2-3; 9 positions agree with TRBD2. The J segment lost 14 bases and the V segment lost 3 bases, leaving 9 bases of the junction unmatched. The germline gives CDR1 SNHLY, CDR2 FYNNEI. The CDR3 has 13 amino acids. CDR3 DNA: TGTGCCAGCAGTGACCCTAGCGGGGCCACTCTGTATTTT. Translation gives CASSDPSGATLYF.

This clonotype was seen repeatedly, ten times or more. This rearrangement joins TRBV9 to TRBJ2-1, with TRBD2 as a possible D gene (6 bases). V was shortened by 0 bases and J by 7 bases, with 26 bases between the two germline ends. This CDR3 is built from 19 residues. Germline CDR1 and CDR2: SGDLS and YYNGEE. The CDR3 bases are TGTGCCAGCAGCGTAGGGGCTAGCGTTAAGAGTTTTGGGGTTAATGAGCAGTTCTTC. This sequence encodes CASSVGASVKSFGVNEQFF.

J is TRBJ2-7 and V is TRBV15; no clear D. There are 16 residues in the CDR3. V was pared by 3 bases and J by 2 bases, with 17 bases between. Germline V gene data show CDR1 as LNHNV and CDR2 as YYDKDF (reference sequence). The CDR3 DNA reads TGTGCCACCAGCAGCAGGACGGTGGGATTCACCTACGAGCAGTACTTC. Amino acid sequence: CATSSRTVGFTYEQYF.

The chain is built from TRBV25-1 and TRBJ2-1; 7 bases agree with TRBD2. V lost 3 bases, J lost 3 bases, and 14 bases stayed unmatched. The length of the CDR3 is 18 residues. Germline CDR1 reads MGHDK; CDR2 reads SYGVNS. The CDR3 bases are TGTGCCAGCAGTGAGGGGCAGCTAGCGGATTCCTACTACAATGAGCAGTTCTTC. Translated: CASSEGQLADSYYNEQFF.

The CDR3 sequence is CASSYTSGRYNEQFF. The DNA of the CDR3 is TGTGCCAGCAGCTACACTAGCGGGAGGTACAATGAGCAGTTCTTC. The chain carries TRBV7-3 and TRBJ2-1; 12 bases are a match to TRBD2. CDR1 is SGHTA and CDR2 is FQGTGA in the germline V gene. CDR3 length: 15 amino acids. V shed 4 bases and J 4 bases; nucleotides not matched to a gene: 2.

This clonotype occurred many times. V and J are TRBV24-1 and TRBJ2-3, with TRBD2 identical over 14 bases. V lost 3 bases to trimming and J lost 3 bases; unmatched junction nucleotides: 7. Germline V gene lookup returns CDR1 KGHDR and CDR2 SFDVKD. The CDR3 has 18 amino acids. CDR3 DNA: TGTGCCACCAGTGATACCACCGGGACTAGCGGGAGTACAGATACGCAGTATTTT. It is translated as CATSDTTGTSGSTDTQYF.

This clonotype was detected only a few times. J is TRBJ2-1 and V is TRBV29-1, with D possibly being TRBD1 or TRBD2 (6 bases each). Germline CDR1 is SQVTM and CDR2 is ANQGSEA. Trimming shortened V by 0 bases and J by 7 bases, and 16 bases separated the two germline ends. There are 15 residues in the CDR3. The CDR3 protein is CSVEEWGAPSNEQFF. The CDR3 DNA sequence: TGCAGCGTTGAAGAATGGGGGGCGCCTTCAAATGAGCAGTTCTTC.

The gene calls are TRBV11-2 and TRBJ2-7, with unresolved D. This CDR3 contains 15 residues. Germline V gene data show CDR1 as SGHAT and CDR2 as FQNNGV. Deletions cut 1 base from V and 3 bases from J, with 13 bases between. CDR3 amino acids: CASSLGLSPHYEQYF. CDR3 nucleotides: TGTGCCAGCAGCTTAGGACTTAGTCCCCACTACGAGCAGTACTTC.

This clonotype was recorded many times. V is TRBV7-2 and J is TRBJ1-5; D gene uncertain. V gave up 4 bases and J gave up 1 base, with 8 bases separating them. This CDR3 contains 14 residues. CDR1 and CDR2 (germline): SGHTA, FQGNSA. The CDR3 sequence is CASSSGLSNQPQHF. CDR3 coding DNA: TGTGCCAGCAGCTCGGGTCTAAGCAATCAGCCCCAGCATTTT.

This clonotype was seen a few times. V usage is TRBV5-1 and J usage is TRBJ2-1; TRBD1 or TRBD2 may be the D gene (5 bases each). The CDR3 is 15 amino acids. Trimming cost V 4 bases and J 5 bases, with 16 bases left between them. In germline, CDR1 is SGHRS, CDR2 YFSETQ. In nucleotides, the CDR3 is TGCGCCAGCAGCGACACCGGGACCCCTAACAATGAGCAGTTCTTC. The encoded protein is CASSDTGTPNNEQFF.

The rearrangement uses TRBV6-2 or TRBV6-3 and TRBJ2-1; D is unresolved. The germline V gene encodes CDR1 MNHEY and CDR2 SVGEGT. The V end lost 5 bases, the J end lost 9 bases, and 8 bases lay between the germline ends. There are 11 residues in the CDR3. CDR3 nucleotide sequence: TGTGCCAGCAGTACTGGAGCTGAGCAGTTCTTC. As protein: CASSTGAEQFF.

This clonotype was counted a few times. The chain joins TRBV20-1 to TRBJ2-6, with TRBD1 matching over 9 bases. J lost 0 bases, V lost 1 base, and 16 bases had no gene match. The CDR3 length is 21 residues. CDR1 is DFQATT, CDR2 SNEGSKA, per germline (reference sequence). Here the CDR3 DNA reads TGCAGTGCTAGAGGTCATTCAACTTCCGGGACAGGGACCTCTGGGGCCAACGTCCTGACTTTC. It translates to CSARGHSTSGTGTSGANVLTF.